This is a list of T cell receptor beta chains from one sample in a study of identical twins. TCRdb independently ran MiXCR on the 5' RACE reads; one entry per CDR3 protein. The table includes fewer than 800,000 distinct CDR3 sequences, just over 7% detected once. These data were likewise used in another study, on yellow fever vaccine responses in identical twins.

Sequences were obtained from PBMCs. All receptors come from a woman between 18 and 29 years old in good health. Both conserved end residues are part of each CDR3. Each record gives: CDR3 DNA, CDR3 protein, J gene, clone size, V gene, D gene. The D gene is left open where the match is weak. The size field is filled for only some rows; it gives once, few, many or a size class.

CDR3nt: TGTGCTAGTGGTTTGGTTCTTCCCTCCGGGGCCAACGTCCTGACTTTC
CDR3aa: CASGLVLPSGANVLTF
j_gene: TRBJ2-6
abundance: -
v_gene: TRBV12-5
d_gene: -

CDR3nt: TGTGCCAGCAGCCACACTAGCGGGAGAGGACGGGACTACAATGAGCAGTTCTTC
CDR3aa: CASSHTSGRGRDYNEQFF
j_gene: TRBJ2-1
abundance: few
v_gene: TRBV11-1
d_gene: TRBD2

CDR3nt: TGCAGCGTAGCTTCGGATACGCAGTATTTT
CDR3aa: CSVASDTQYF
j_gene: TRBJ2-3
abundance: -
v_gene: TRBV29-1
d_gene: -

CDR3nt: TGTGCCAGCAACGACAGGAGGTCCTATAATTCACCCCTCCACTTT
CDR3aa: CASNDRRSYNSPLHF
j_gene: TRBJ1-6
abundance: -
v_gene: TRBV5-8
d_gene: -

CDR3nt: TGTGCCAGCAGTTTATCTGGACAGGGGTGGAATGAGCAGTTCTTC
CDR3aa: CASSLSGQGWNEQFF
j_gene: TRBJ2-1
abundance: once
v_gene: TRBV27
d_gene: TRBD1

CDR3nt: TGTGCCAGCGGCTCGTGGGAATTAGAGGGCACAGATACGCAGTATTTT
CDR3aa: CASGSWELEGTDTQYF
j_gene: TRBJ2-3
abundance: many
v_gene: TRBV27
d_gene: -

CDR3nt: TGTGCCAGCAGCTCACAGGGGGCCTCCTACAATGAGCAGTTCTTC
CDR3aa: CASSSQGASYNEQFF
j_gene: TRBJ2-1
abundance: many
v_gene: TRBV12-3/TRBV12-4
d_gene: TRBD1

CDR3nt: TGTGCCAGCAGTCTTGCCGACTTCCAGGGGAACTACGAGCAGTACTTC
CDR3aa: CASSLADFQGNYEQYF
j_gene: TRBJ2-7
abundance: many
v_gene: TRBV28
d_gene: -

CDR3nt: TGTGCCAGCAGTGGATTGGGGGGCAATTACAATGAGCAGTTCTTC
CDR3aa: CASSGLGGNYNEQFF
j_gene: TRBJ2-1
abundance: few
v_gene: TRBV2
d_gene: -

CDR3nt: TGTGCCACCAGCTTAAACAGGGATCTTATCTACAATGAGCAGTTCTTC
CDR3aa: CATSLNRDLIYNEQFF
j_gene: TRBJ2-1
abundance: -
v_gene: TRBV15
d_gene: -

CDR3nt: TGCGCCAGCACCTCAAGCGGGAGGGCCGGGGAGACCCAGTACTTC
CDR3aa: CASTSSGRAGETQYF
j_gene: TRBJ2-5
abundance: few
v_gene: TRBV4-1
d_gene: TRBD2

CDR3nt: TGCAGCGTTGAAGCGTGGAGGGGAGGCCGAGGTACGCAGTATTTT
CDR3aa: CSVEAWRGGRGTQYF
j_gene: TRBJ2-3
abundance: many
v_gene: TRBV29-1
d_gene: -

CDR3nt: TGTGCCAGCAGCTACAGTAGACAGTCCAACAATGAGCAGTTCTTC
CDR3aa: CASSYSRQSNNEQFF
j_gene: TRBJ2-1
abundance: -
v_gene: TRBV11-2
d_gene: -

CDR3nt: TGCGCCAGCAGCCAAGTGCTACCACCTCCCCAGCATTTT
CDR3aa: CASSQVLPPPQHF
j_gene: TRBJ1-5
abundance: many
v_gene: TRBV4-1
d_gene: -

CDR3nt: TGTGCCAGCACCCTCCCGTGGGGCACAGATACGCAGTATTTT
CDR3aa: CASTLPWGTDTQYF
j_gene: TRBJ2-3
abundance: many
v_gene: TRBV12-3/TRBV12-4
d_gene: -

CDR3nt: TGTGCCAGCAGTCGGACAGGGGGCTCCTACGAGCAGTACTTC
CDR3aa: CASSRTGGSYEQYF
j_gene: TRBJ2-7
abundance: many
v_gene: TRBV28
d_gene: TRBD1

CDR3nt: TGTGCCAGCAGTTTTTACGGGATAAACAATGAGCAGTTCTTC
CDR3aa: CASSFYGINNEQFF
j_gene: TRBJ2-1
abundance: -
v_gene: TRBV12-3/TRBV12-4
d_gene: -

CDR3nt: TGTGCCAGCACTTGGGGGAGGGCGAGTAATGAGCAGTTCTTC
CDR3aa: CASTWGRASNEQFF
j_gene: TRBJ2-1
abundance: many
v_gene: TRBV6-5
d_gene: TRBD2

CDR3nt: TGTGCCAGCAGCTTTGACCGGGGGGGTGGAGGGGAGCTGTTTTTT
CDR3aa: CASSFDRGGGGELFF
j_gene: TRBJ2-2
abundance: -
v_gene: TRBV7-2
d_gene: TRBD2

CDR3nt: TGTGCCAGCCTGGGAGGCGAGACTCGGGGCGAGCAGTACTTC
CDR3aa: CASLGGETRGEQYF
j_gene: TRBJ2-7
abundance: -
v_gene: TRBV2
d_gene: -

CDR3nt: TGCGCCAGCAGCTTGAGCGGCGGGACTGTGGGTTACAATGAGCAGTTCTTC
CDR3aa: CASSLSGGTVGYNEQFF
j_gene: TRBJ2-1
abundance: few
v_gene: TRBV5-1
d_gene: -

CDR3nt: TGCAGCACGTCCTCCCTAGCGGGAGGGGGGGGTGAGCAGTTCTTC
CDR3aa: CSTSSLAGGGGEQFF
j_gene: TRBJ2-1
abundance: few
v_gene: TRBV29-1
d_gene: TRBD2

CDR3nt: TGCAGTGCTAGAGGGGACTCCGAATTCAATGAGCAGTTCTTC
CDR3aa: CSARGDSEFNEQFF
j_gene: TRBJ2-1
abundance: many
v_gene: TRBV20-1
d_gene: -

CDR3nt: TGTGCCAGCAGTCTCACAGGGGAGGCGAACACTGAAGCTTTCTTT
CDR3aa: CASSLTGEANTEAFF
j_gene: TRBJ1-1
abundance: -
v_gene: TRBV6-1
d_gene: TRBD1

CDR3nt: TGTGCCAGCAGTCCGCTCTACAGGGGCGGAAATCAGCCCCAGCATTTT
CDR3aa: CASSPLYRGGNQPQHF
j_gene: TRBJ1-5
abundance: many
v_gene: TRBV12-3/TRBV12-4
d_gene: TRBD1

CDR3nt: TGCAGTGCTAGGAACCCGTACTACGAGCAGTACTTC
CDR3aa: CSARNPYYEQYF
j_gene: TRBJ2-7
abundance: many
v_gene: TRBV20-1
d_gene: -

CDR3nt: TGCGCCAGCAGCTTGTTCGACAGGGCCTACGAGCAGTACTTC
CDR3aa: CASSLFDRAYEQYF
j_gene: TRBJ2-7
abundance: many
v_gene: TRBV5-1
d_gene: TRBD1

CDR3nt: TGTGCCATCCAAACACAGGGCGCATTGGGCACTGAAGCTTTCTTT
CDR3aa: CAIQTQGALGTEAFF
j_gene: TRBJ1-1
abundance: many
v_gene: TRBV12-3/TRBV12-4
d_gene: -

CDR3nt: TGTGCCACCGGGAGCAACCTAGCGGGGAGATACAATGAGCAGTTCTTC
CDR3aa: CATGSNLAGRYNEQFF
j_gene: TRBJ2-1
abundance: few
v_gene: TRBV12-3/TRBV12-4
d_gene: TRBD2

CDR3nt: TGCAGCGTTGAAACAAGGTCTAGCGTCGACAATGAGCAGTTCTTC
CDR3aa: CSVETRSSVDNEQFF
j_gene: TRBJ2-1
abundance: -
v_gene: TRBV29-1
d_gene: -

CDR3nt: TGTGCCAGCAGCCAAGTCACAGATACGCAGTATTTT
CDR3aa: CASSQVTDTQYF
j_gene: TRBJ2-3
abundance: many
v_gene: TRBV3-1
d_gene: -

CDR3nt: TGTGCCAGCAGCCGATCCCGGACTAGAGCCTCCTACGAGCAGTACTTC
CDR3aa: CASSRSRTRASYEQYF
j_gene: TRBJ2-7
abundance: many
v_gene: TRBV12-3/TRBV12-4
d_gene: TRBD2

CDR3nt: TGTGCCAGCAGTCTAACCCTTTGGCGGGCTGGCACAGATACGCAGTATTTT
CDR3aa: CASSLTLWRAGTDTQYF
j_gene: TRBJ2-3
abundance: -
v_gene: TRBV27
d_gene: -

CDR3nt: TGTGCCAGCAGTTATAAACACCACAATGCCTACGAGCAGTACTTC
CDR3aa: CASSYKHHNAYEQYF
j_gene: TRBJ2-7
abundance: few
v_gene: TRBV6-5
d_gene: -

CDR3nt: TGTGCCAGCAACTTTTTCGGGACAGCCAGGGAGACCCAGTACTTC
CDR3aa: CASNFFGTARETQYF
j_gene: TRBJ2-5
abundance: -
v_gene: TRBV5-6
d_gene: TRBD1

CDR3nt: TGCAGTGCTATGATTCCACAAGGGAATGAAAAACTGTTTTTT
CDR3aa: CSAMIPQGNEKLFF
j_gene: TRBJ1-4
abundance: few
v_gene: TRBV20-1
d_gene: -

CDR3nt: TGTGCCAGCAGCTCAGGGTTAGGCACTGAAGCTTTCTTT
CDR3aa: CASSSGLGTEAFF
j_gene: TRBJ1-1
abundance: -
v_gene: TRBV11-2
d_gene: -

CDR3nt: TGCAGTGCGCCCGGGACAGGGTTCATAGAGTTTTTT
CDR3aa: CSAPGTGFIEFF
j_gene: TRBJ1-4
abundance: -
v_gene: TRBV20-1
d_gene: TRBD1

CDR3nt: TGTGCCAGCAGCTCATCCCCACAAGGGGTTAGTTTAACTGAAGCTTTCTTT
CDR3aa: CASSSSPQGVSLTEAFF
j_gene: TRBJ1-1
abundance: -
v_gene: TRBV5-5
d_gene: -

CDR3nt: TGTGCCAGCAGAGACGGTCTCGGGGGTGCCTACAATGAGCAGTTCTTC
CDR3aa: CASRDGLGGAYNEQFF
j_gene: TRBJ2-1
abundance: -
v_gene: TRBV6-1
d_gene: -

CDR3nt: TGTGCCAGCAGCTTCGAGCGGGAGAACCCCTACAATGAGCAGTTCTTC
CDR3aa: CASSFERENPYNEQFF
j_gene: TRBJ2-1
abundance: few
v_gene: TRBV6-2/TRBV6-3
d_gene: TRBD2

CDR3nt: TGTGCCACCAGTGATTCCCGGACAGGGGCCATGAACACTGAAGCTTTCTTT
CDR3aa: CATSDSRTGAMNTEAFF
j_gene: TRBJ1-1
abundance: many
v_gene: TRBV24-1
d_gene: TRBD1

CDR3nt: TGTGCCAGCATTAGGGGGGGCCGTGGCACAGATACGCAGTATTTT
CDR3aa: CASIRGGRGTDTQYF
j_gene: TRBJ2-3
abundance: -
v_gene: TRBV6-5
d_gene: -

CDR3nt: TGCGCCAGCACCCCCGGGGGAGGTAATTCACCCCTCCACTTT
CDR3aa: CASTPGGGNSPLHF
j_gene: TRBJ1-6
abundance: -
v_gene: TRBV5-1
d_gene: -

CDR3nt: TGCAGCGTTGAAGATCCTGGGGTCTCCTACGAGCAGTACTTC
CDR3aa: CSVEDPGVSYEQYF
j_gene: TRBJ2-7
abundance: many
v_gene: TRBV29-1
d_gene: -

CDR3nt: TGTGCCAGCAGTTCCCGGGGCCGGACTAGCCCGCATGGGTACGAGCAGTACTTC
CDR3aa: CASSSRGRTSPHGYEQYF
j_gene: TRBJ2-7
abundance: few
v_gene: TRBV12-3/TRBV12-4
d_gene: TRBD2

CDR3nt: TGTGCCAGCAGCTACCAGGGGGCATACGGGGAGCTGTTTTTT
CDR3aa: CASSYQGAYGELFF
j_gene: TRBJ2-2
abundance: -
v_gene: TRBV2
d_gene: TRBD1

CDR3nt: TGTGCCAGCAGCTTGGAAACAGGGATTAGATACGAGCAGTACTTC
CDR3aa: CASSLETGIRYEQYF
j_gene: TRBJ2-7
abundance: few
v_gene: TRBV5-5
d_gene: -

CDR3nt: TGCGCCAGCAGATTCACCGGGACATCTCAAGAGACCCAGTACTTC
CDR3aa: CASRFTGTSQETQYF
j_gene: TRBJ2-5
abundance: -
v_gene: TRBV5-1
d_gene: -

CDR3nt: TGTGCCAGCAGTCGGTCTAGCGGCGAGCAGTTCTTC
CDR3aa: CASSRSSGEQFF
j_gene: TRBJ2-1
abundance: few
v_gene: TRBV6-5
d_gene: TRBD2

CDR3nt: TGTGCCAGCAGCCAAGTAGCTAGCGGAACCCAAGAGACCCAGTACTTC
CDR3aa: CASSQVASGTQETQYF
j_gene: TRBJ2-5
abundance: -
v_gene: TRBV4-2
d_gene: TRBD2

CDR3nt: TGTGCCAGGAGCCCCGGGGTCCTCGGGTGCTACACCTTC
CDR3aa: CARSPGVLGCYTF
j_gene: TRBJ1-2
abundance: -
v_gene: TRBV5-3
d_gene: -